Described below is a single T cell receptor (beta chain) sequence and its context. Produced via immunoSEQ multiplex PCR; TCRdb's table is partial and in-frame only. The repertoire holds approximately 97,000 clones, with about nine tenths as singletons. This entry is derived from a study of blood T cell repertoires in COVID-19. In the study overall: T cells, B-cell-depleted T cells, or PBMCs supplied cDNA or gDNA.

The germline gives CDR1 SGDLS, CDR2 YYNGEE. V shed 3 bases and J shed 2 bases, with 20 bases lying between them. This CDR3 region has 17 residues. The clonotype originates from a man aged 18 to 30 with acute or convalescent COVID-19. V usage is TRBV9 and J usage is TRBJ2-5, with a possible D match to TRBD1 (6 bases). Sequenced sample: peripheral blood. The CDR3 here is CASSAVVEGQIQETQYF. CDR3 sequence (DNA): TGTGCCAGCAGCGCCGTAGTGGAAGGACAGATACAAGAGACCCAGTACTTC. Filled out from reference TRBV9 and TRBJ2-5, the complete variable domain reads DSGVTQTPKHLITATGQRVTLRCSPRSGDLSVYWYQQSLDQGLQFLIQYYNGEERAKGNILERFSAQQFPDLHSELNLSSLELGDSALYFCASSAVVEGQIQETQYFGPGTRLLVL.